This paragraph reports one TCR beta chain. These data are taken from a study of blood T cell repertoires in COVID-19. V was clipped by 8 bases and J by 8 bases; unmatched bases: 6. The CDR3 is made up of 11 amino acids. Germline V gene lookup returns CDR1 SQVTM and CDR2 ANQGSEA. Using immunoSEQ multiplex PCR, the repertoire was profiled, and TCRdb retains in-frame clones only, with some absent. The table has 150,000 or so clones, roughly 84% seen once; the top ten hold approximately 7.7%. This TCR derives from a woman between 45 and 65 years old who had recovered from COVID-19. V is TRBV29-1 and J is TRBJ2-1, with 7 bases fitting TRBD2. The material sequenced was PBMCs or T cells enriched from blood (not recorded which). In DNA form, the CDR3 reads TGCAGCCCTTGGGCGGGGGATGAGCAGTTCTTC. Its translation: CSPWAGDEQFF.